Below are 9 T cell receptor beta chains sequenced from a single sample in a study of cytomegalovirus exposure and HLA in healthy donors. The assay was immunoSEQ multiplex PCR, and TCRdb's table has in-frame clones only and misses some. The table shows 100,000 to 120,000 clones, with approximately 86% occurring only once. Sequenced: PBMCs. The receptor set was obtained from a woman under 30 in good health and CMV-seronegative.

The V call is TRBV28, the J call TRBJ1-1, with a weak D call TRBD1 (5 bases). Germline V gene data show CDR1 as MDHEN and CDR2 as SYDVKM. This CDR3 is 14 amino acids long. Trimming removed 8 bases at V and 10 bases at J, with 23 bases between. For the CDR3, the DNA is TGTGCCAGCCAAGGAGAAAGCTCCGCCGGGGGAGCTTTCTTT. Protein: CASQGESSAGGAFF.

The chain has TRBV2 and TRBJ2-7; tentatively, D is TRBD2 (6 bases). V lost 5 bases, J lost 6 bases, and 23 bases lay in between. The germline CDR1 and CDR2 sequences are SNHLY and FYNNEI. There are 16 residues in the CDR3. The chain's CDR3 is CASSLEPRDWSPEQYF. The CDR3 nucleotides are TGTGCCAGCAGTCTAGAACCCCGGGACTGGTCCCCCGAGCAGTACTTC.

The chain has TRBV10-3 and TRBJ1-2, with D unresolved. CDR1 and CDR2 (germline): ENHRY, SYGVKD. The CDR3 extends over 15 amino acids. Trimming pared 6 bases from V and 5 bases from J, leaving 19 bases between. The CDR3, as DNA: TGTGCCATCAGCATGAACGAAGCGGTTCCATATGGCTACACCTTC. Encoded protein: CAISMNEAVPYGYTF.

V is TRBV7-3 and J is TRBJ2-7; 8 nucleotides agree with TRBD2. Trimming at V came to 4 bases and at J to 2 bases, leaving 7 bases not matched to a gene. From germline, CDR1 is SGHTA and CDR2 FQGTGA. The CDR3 loop spans 15 amino acids. The CDR3 region has the DNA TGTGCCAGCAGCTCCCCTAGCGGGTTAACCTACGAGCAGTACTTC. It yields the protein CASSSPSGLTYEQYF.

The chain joins TRBV6-4 to TRBJ2-1; the D is unclear. V lost 6 bases and J lost 2, with 17 bases in between. The CDR3 runs to 16 residues. Per the germline V gene, CDR1 is MRHNA and CDR2 is SNTAGT. CDR3 protein: CASSETFRATYNEQFF. Written as DNA, the CDR3 is TGTGCCAGCAGCGAAACCTTTAGAGCGACCTACAATGAGCAGTTCTTC.

The rearrangement uses TRBV7-3 and TRBJ2-6; 10 positions match TRBD1. The V segment lost 5 bases and the J segment 4 bases; nucleotides outside the gene matches: 8. Germline CDR1 is SGHTA and CDR2 is FQGTGA. The CDR3 totals 17 residues. CDR3 DNA: TGTGCCAGCAGCAAGCCGGGACAGGGGAGCGGGGCCAACGTCCTGACTTTC. This codes for CASSKPGQGSGANVLTF.

V usage is TRBV13 and J usage is TRBJ1-1, with 8 positions matching TRBD1. Losses at the gene ends were 5 bases for V and 0 bases for J; bases not matched to a gene: 11. CDR1 is PRHDT, CDR2 FYEKMQ, per germline (reference sequence). CDR3 length: 17 amino acids. Written as DNA, the CDR3 is TGTGCCAGCAGCCTTAGACAGGGGACGATGGTGAACACTGAAGCTTTCTTT. It yields the protein CASSLRQGTMVNTEAFF.

The table lists this clone with a few counts. The rearrangement joins TRBV9 to TRBJ1-6; D uncertain. V lost 2 bases and J lost 4, with 10 bases in between. The germline CDR1 and CDR2 sequences are SGDLS and YYNGEE. The CDR3 has 15 residues. The DNA of the CDR3 is TGTGCCAGCAGCGTGTCGCCAGGATATAATTCACCCCTCCACTTT. Encoded protein: CASSVSPGYNSPLHF.

The chain couples TRBV7-6 to TRBJ1-2, with D hard to call. Germline assignment: CDR1 SGHVS and CDR2 FNYEAQ. V lost 6 bases and J 4 bases, leaving 6 bases between the germline ends. The CDR3 is 11 residues long. This CDR3 reads CASRGGYGYTF. CDR3 nucleotide sequence: TGTGCCAGCAGAGGCGGCTATGGCTACACCTTC. Full variable domain (missing parts from reference TRBV7-6 and TRBJ1-2): GAGVSQSPRYKVTKRGQDVALRCDPISGHVSLYWYRQALGQGPEFLTYFNYEAQQDKSGLPNDRFSAERPEGSISTLTIQRTEQRDSAMYRCASRGGYGYTFGSGTRLTVV.